The 12 T cell receptor beta chains listed next were all sequenced from one sample in a study of control samples from healthy donors and cancer patients. Method: immunoSEQ multiplex PCR; TCRdb's copy keeps in-frame clones and lacks some. The data show 99,000 or so clones, roughly 78% seen once. The sequencing sample was made of blood. These receptor sequences come from a man aged 55-75 years in good health.

The chain carries TRBV30 and TRBJ1-6, with a possible D match to TRBD1 (6 bases). The CDR3 loop spans 14 amino acids. The V end was cut by 5 bases, the J end by 6 bases, with 14 bases between. The germline V gene encodes CDR1 GTSNPN and CDR2 SVGIG (reference sequence). As DNA, the CDR3 is TGTGCCTGGGGGGGCGGCAGGCCTAATTCACCCCTCCACTTT. It translates to CAWGGGRPNSPLHF.

The chain uses TRBV7-2 and TRBJ1-1; unclear D gene. Trimming removed 6 bases from V and 0 bases from J, with 8 bases in between. Germline V gene data show CDR1 as SGHTA and CDR2 as FQGNSA. CDR3 length: 13 residues. This CDR3 reads CASSNQMNTEAFF. The CDR3 DNA is TGTGCCAGCAGTAACCAGATGAACACTGAAGCTTTCTTT.

The chain's CDR3 is CASSDGGRAVTDTQYF. The CDR3 nucleotides are TGCGCCAGCAGTGACGGGGGGAGGGCCGTAACAGATACGCAGTATTTT. The chain carries TRBV10-1 and TRBJ2-3, with TRBD2 matching over 7 bases. The length of the CDR3 is 16 residues. Trimming took 3 bases from V and 3 from J; bases not matched to a gene: 9. Per the germline V gene, CDR1 is WNHNN and CDR2 is SYGVQD (reference sequence).

J is TRBJ2-5 and V is TRBV11-2; D not resolved. This CDR3 has 15 residues. Trimming cost V 2 bases and J 2 bases, with 12 bases left between them. Germline assignment: CDR1 SGHAT and CDR2 FQNNGV. CDR3 residues: CASSLWPEEQETQYF. CDR3 sequence (DNA): TGTGCCAGCAGCTTATGGCCCGAAGAACAAGAGACCCAGTACTTC.

The V and J genes are TRBV6-5 and TRBJ2-3; 7 bases line up with TRBD1. V shed 2 bases and J 12 bases; nucleotides not matched to a gene: 8. From germline, CDR1 is MNHEY and CDR2 SVGAGI. The CDR3 covers 13 residues. The CDR3 DNA follows: TGTGCCAGCAGTTACACCCGACAGGGAAATCAGTATTTT. Translated: CASSYTRQGNQYF.

CDR3 DNA sequence: TGTGCCAGCAGTTTGGGGGGAGGCACTGGTTACGAGCAGTACTTC. Translating it yields CASSLGGGTGYEQYF. The V call is TRBV28, the J call TRBJ2-7, with D possibly matching TRBD2 (6 bases). The length of the CDR3 is 15 residues. Germline V gives CDR1 MDHEN, CDR2 SYDVKM. The germline V and J ends were trimmed by 3 bases and 4 bases, with 16 bases remaining between them. Combining the CDR3 with reference TRBV28 and TRBJ2-7 gives the whole variable domain DVKVTQSSRYLVKRTGEKVFLECVQDMDHENMFWYRQDPGLGLRLIYFSYDVKMKEKGDIPEGYSVSREKKERFSLILESASTNQTSMYLCASSLGGGTGYEQYFGPGTRLTVT.

The chain carries TRBV6-5 and TRBJ1-1; TRBD1 might be the D (6 bases). The ends were cut back, 7 bases at V and 3 bases at J, with 18 bases in the middle. The CDR3 sequence is 15 residues long. Germline V gene sequence: CDR1 MNHEY, CDR2 SVGAGI. CDR3 protein: CASTRGGTIHTEAFF. The CDR3 DNA reads as TGTGCCAGCACCAGGGGCGGGACCATACACACTGAAGCTTTCTTT.

The chain uses TRBV24-1 and TRBJ1-5; 7 bases fit TRBD1. In germline, CDR1 is KGHDR, CDR2 SFDVKD. The CDR3 length is 16 residues. Unmatched junction bases numbered 4, after V lost 3 bases and J lost 0 bases. The CDR3 here is CATSDQHRGSNQPQHF. CDR3 in DNA: TGTGCCACCAGTGATCAACACAGGGGTAGCAATCAGCCCCAGCATTTT.

V is TRBV28 and J is TRBJ2-5; 8 nucleotides match TRBD1. This CDR3 is 17 amino acids long. V shed 4 bases and J 6 bases; nucleotides not matched to a gene: 16. The germline CDR1 and CDR2 sequences are MDHEN and SYDVKM. The CDR3 here is CASSSPPIQGGGKTQYF. The CDR3 DNA sequence: TGTGCCAGCAGTTCCCCCCCAATACAGGGGGGTGGGAAGACCCAGTACTTC.

This chain links TRBV24-1 with TRBJ2-3; 9 bases line up with TRBD1. V trimming: 5 bases; J trimming: 0 bases; junction bases outside the gene matches: 8. There are 17 residues in the CDR3. Germline loops: CDR1 KGHDR, CDR2 SFDVKD. In nucleotides, the CDR3 is TGTGCCACCAGTGCCCAGGGACAGGGACTTAGCACAGATACGCAGTATTTT. Its protein is CATSAQGQGLSTDTQYF.

The chain employs TRBV20-1 and TRBJ2-3, with D hard to call. This CDR3 is 11 amino acids long. Trimming left V 4 bases short and J 3 bases short, with 5 bases between. Germline V CDR1 and CDR2: DFQATT, SNEGSKA (reference sequence). DNA for the CDR3: TGCAGTGCTACCGAGACAGATACGCAGTATTTT. It translates to CSATETDTQYF.

In this sample, this clone turned up once. The chain couples TRBV11-2 to TRBJ2-7; TRBD2 matches 15 bases. This CDR3 has 17 amino acids. CDR1 is SGHAT, CDR2 FQNNGV, per germline. After removal of 5 bases from V and 6 bases from J, the junction contained 11 bases not matched to a gene. The CDR3 coding sequence is TGTGCCAGCAGCCCCCGGACTAGCGGGGGGGCCGAGTTCGAGCAGTACTTC. It codes for CASSPRTSGGAEFEQYF.